The clone carrying this TCR beta chain was recorded at least ten times. Its antigen is unknown. TCRdb re-called the 5' RACE reads with MiXCR, one entry per CDR3 protein. The sample has some 400,000 distinct CDR3 sequences, about 6% seen once. This sample is drawn from a study of T cells after yellow fever vaccination. About the study: Preparation used SMART-Seq v4 Ultra Low Input for the low-cell-number fractions.

The CDR3 extends over 14 amino acids. The germline V gene has CDR1 MNHEY and CDR2 SVGAGI. V gave up 0 bases and J gave up 8 bases, with 11 bases separating them. General observations from the study: Most primary-vaccination clones reappeared after the booster (about 97% CD4, about 90% CD8).

The genes are TRBV6-5 and TRBJ2-4; tentatively, D is TRBD1 (5 bases). The sample here was PBMCs, taken 5 days after the yellow fever booster vaccination. The clonotype comes from a man aged 25-40 years who received the YFV17D yellow fever vaccine. CDR3: CASSYSMGRDIQYF. The CDR3, as DNA: TGTGCCAGCAGTTACTCCATGGGCAGGGACATTCAGTACTTC.